The present TCR beta chain was sequenced within a study of beta chain features in type 1 diabetes (dated by TCRdb to between 2018 and 2020). For the wider study: Mean age, gender distribution, total cell number and subset yield did not differ between patients and healthy donors. A total of roughly 100 million sorted cells were examined across all samples, and a strong correlation was observed between cell number per subset and RNA yield. In the study, recently diagnosed type 1 diabetes patients and matched healthy donors were compared on the TCRB repertoires of their sorted circulating CD4+ T cell subsets. Whereas all 30 or so donors provided naive and central memory subsets, regulatory and stem cell-like memory subsets were isolated from just 8 patients and about 8 healthy donors.

For this clone: This receptor's antigen is unknown. Per-nucleotide qualities are absent, and no much larger clonotype sits a single base away.

Its CDR3 holds 12 amino acids, cysteine through phenylalanine. Only the CDR3 portion is preserved as DNA: 36 bases, with reading frame beginning at the first base. Cut back by 4 bases and 7 bases, the V and J ends lie 7 bases apart. According to the germline V gene, CDR1 reads MRHNA and CDR2 reads SNTAGT. The High Capacity cDNA Reverse Transcription Kit was used to reverse transcribe all of the isolated RNA, meaning that expressed TCRB transcripts were what got sequenced. Naive, central memory and regulatory T cell samples underwent deep immunoSEQ sequencing, averaging around 3.7 million total reads per sample. Sorted cells were lysed in RLT buffer, and RNA was extracted using DNase-treated RNeasy Micro or Mini kits according to cell number. To prevent cross-contamination, every cell subset was processed on its own, while patient and healthy donor samples were processed together. Using the immunoSEQ multiplex PCR, TCRB sequences were amplified from cDNA into 87-bp fragments spanning the CDR3 region. Sequencing of the amplicons was performed on the Illumina HiSeq platform. The authors' pipeline ran thus. Synthetic template baselines were used to correct PCR bias computationally, reads within Hamming distance 2 were collapsed together, and singletons that could not be merged were discarded. Reads were aligned against IMGT so that V, D and J genes, CDR3 length and insertions or deletions at six rearrangement sites could be assigned. Within each subset, clonotype counts were normalized to sorted cell number, after which true diversity and Gini coefficients were computed with the tcR R package. The overlap coefficient, calculated on TCRB nucleotide sequences, was used to quantify repertoire sharing. In its TCRdb copy, this immuneACCESS table keeps in-frame sequences only and misses some clones. Where compared with another copy, unresolved V genes explain less than half of these, and the others have no known cause. V and J calls and clone size come straight from that table; D and trimming were deduced from the DNA. This sample has 150,000 to 190,000 clones in its table, and about 9.3% of those were observed once. The ten largest make up roughly 0.5% of the sample.

Each donor gave one peripheral blood draw, averaging around 120 mL, which was collected into heparinised tubes. A BD FACSAria II and a panel including CD45RO, CCR7, CD25, CD127, CD95 and CD27 were used to sort naive, central memory, regulatory and stem cell-like memory CD4+ T cells. A purity above 95% was achieved for all sorted populations. Right away, PBMCs were isolated by Lymphoprep density gradient centrifugation and were stained directly, with no culture step. To minimize batch effects, samples were stained and sorted in pairs, one healthy donor with one patient per experiment. Results the study describes overall, beyond this receptor: Only small numbers of individuals were included in the HLA sub-analyses, which left unresolved whether HLA type had any influence on TCRB rearrangement. In all four CD4+ subsets, TCRB CDR3 length was moderately but significantly shorter in type 1 diabetes patients. Shorter templates might be favored by PCR, yet because patient and control samples were amplified and corrected together, any such skew would affect both groups equally. Because cDNA was sequenced instead of genomic DNA, activated cells with high expression could be over-represented, although the groups did not differ in activation or CD3 levels. Naive, central memory and regulatory TCRB repertoires appeared to be more alike among patients than among healthy donors. At VDJ recombination sites, patients with type 1 diabetes made fewer insertions and deleted more nucleotides, a pattern implying thymic rearrangement abnormalities.

The origin of this receptor is a man younger than 40 with type 1 diabetes. In this chain, TRBV6-4 is recombined with TRBJ2-2; tentative D gene TRBD1, with 5 bases matching. Material for sequencing was central memory CD4+ T cells from blood. The CDR3 protein is CASSADSGELFF. The nucleotide sequence reads TGTGCCAGCAGTGCCGACAGCGGGGAGCTGTTTTTT.